A single sample is the source of the 22 T cell receptor beta chains below, sequenced in a study of cytomegalovirus exposure and HLA in healthy donors. Amplification used 60 Vbeta primers and 13 Jbeta primers. Only in-frame clones appear in the TCRdb table, and some are missing; sequencing was by immunoSEQ multiplex PCR. This sample has over 100,000 clones, with roughly 9.1% found just once. Material for sequencing was PBMCs. Receptors were obtained from a man aged 35 to 55 in good health and CMV-seropositive.

The rearrangement joins TRBV11-3 to TRBJ2-1; possible D gene TRBD1, 5 bases. From germline, CDR1 is SGHNT and CDR2 YENEEA. V dropped 2 bases and J dropped 6 bases, with 8 bases sitting between them. This CDR3 has 13 residues. CDR3: CASSLQGSNEQFF. CDR3 nucleotide sequence: TGTGCCAGCAGCTTACAGGGTTCCAATGAGCAGTTCTTC.

The chain links TRBV6-1 to TRBJ1-5, with TRBD1 matching over 7 bases. V gave up 3 bases and J gave up 10 bases; unmatched junction bases: 6. Germline V gene sequence: CDR1 MNHNS, CDR2 SASEGT. The CDR3 contains 13 residues. DNA for the CDR3: TGTGCCAGCAGTGACCGGGACAGTCAACCCCAGCATTTT. Protein product: CASSDRDSQPQHF.

The chain recombines TRBV19 with TRBJ1-2, with D perhaps TRBD1 (6 bases). Trimming removed 3 bases at V and 1 base at J, with 21 bases between. The germline V gene has CDR1 LNHDA and CDR2 SQIVND (reference sequence). The length of the CDR3 is 18 residues. The CDR3 is CASSIVATGLGNNYGYTF. CDR3 nucleotides: TGTGCCAGTAGTATTGTCGCGACAGGATTAGGTAATAACTATGGCTACACCTTC.

The rearrangement uses TRBV7-3 and TRBJ2-5, with D maybe TRBD1 (5 bases). There are 14 residues in the CDR3. Trimming took off 8 bases at V and 2 bases at J, with 15 bases between the two ends. CDR1 is SGHTA, CDR2 FQGTGA, per germline. CDR3 sequence reads: CASETRGPQETQYF. CDR3 sequence (DNA): TGTGCCAGCGAGACAAGGGGCCCTCAAGAGACCCAGTACTTC.

This clone was observed a few times. This chain joins TRBV14 and TRBJ2-6; no clear D gene. Germline loops: CDR1 SGHDN, CDR2 FVKESK. Trimming left V 6 bases short and J 4 bases short, with 7 bases between. The CDR3 has 13 residues. CDR3 bases: TGTGCCAGCAGGGTAGCCGGGGCCAACGTCCTGACTTTC. Residues: CASRVAGANVLTF.

This clone was seen only a few times. The gene calls are TRBV6-5 and TRBJ2-3; 8 bases agree with TRBD2. Germline V lookup: CDR1 MNHEY, CDR2 SVGAGI. The CDR3 runs 16 residues. V was pared by 3 bases and J by 4 bases, with 9 bases of the junction left unmatched. The CDR3 spells CASSYGAGGNADTQYF. The CDR3 DNA sequence: TGTGCCAGCAGTTATGGGGCGGGAGGTAACGCAGATACGCAGTATTTT.

The table lists this clone with a few counts. V gene TRBV7-2 combines with J gene TRBJ1-2; 7 bases map to TRBD1. The CDR3 is 17 amino acids. Germline V CDR1 and CDR2: SGHTA, FQGNSA. J was trimmed by 8 bases and V by 5 bases; bases with no gene match: 20. Written as DNA, the CDR3 is TGTGCCAGCAGCCCCAATTGGATTGGGACAGACGCTGGGGGCTACACCTTC. This sequence encodes CASSPNWIGTDAGGYTF.

The sample holds many counts of this clone. This sequence joins TRBV4-2 and TRBJ2-7, with D possibly TRBD1 on 6 matching bases. V was cut by 1 base and J by 5 bases, with 9 bases left in between. The CDR3 extends over 13 amino acids. Germline V CDR1 and CDR2: LGHNA, YNFKEQ. CDR3: CASSQVGGHEQYF. CDR3 sequence (DNA): TGTGCCAGCAGCCAAGTAGGGGGACACGAGCAGTACTTC.

The table lists this clone with a few counts. This chain links TRBV5-1 with TRBJ2-5; no definite D call. The end of the DNA fits TRBJ2-7 better, so the J call may be wrong. The CDR3 totals 11 residues. The germline V gene has CDR1 SGHRS and CDR2 YFSETQ. The CDR3 bases are TGCGCCAGCAGCCTCGCCAACGAGCAGTACTTC. This gives the protein CASSLANEQYF.

The chain links TRBV29-1 to TRBJ2-1; D remains unclear. The V end was cut by 4 bases, the J end by 8 bases, with 18 bases between. Per germline, CDR1 SQVTM and CDR2 ANQGSEA. The CDR3 runs to 14 residues. DNA for the CDR3: TGCAGCGTTGTTCCGATCTTTAATACGGATGAGCAGTTCTTC. As protein: CSVVPIFNTDEQFF.

The chain has TRBV6-5 and TRBJ1-6, with a possible D match to TRBD1 (6 bases). Trimming removed 7 bases at V and 10 bases at J, with 17 bases between. Per germline, CDR1 MNHEY and CDR2 SVGAGI. CDR3 length: 14 amino acids. The CDR3 DNA reads TGTGCCAGCACCGTACAGGGTGTTGGGTCACCCCTCCACTTT. It codes for CASTVQGVGSPLHF.

The J gene is TRBJ2-1, the V gene TRBV5-1, with a weak D call TRBD2 (5 bases). Per germline, CDR1 SGHRS and CDR2 YFSETQ. The CDR3 covers 15 residues. V lost 1 base, J lost 6 bases, and 14 bases lay in between. The CDR3: CASSLNLAGLNEQFF. DNA of the CDR3: TGCGCCAGCAGCTTGAACCTAGCTGGACTCAATGAGCAGTTCTTC.

To note about this clone: One end of the junction is discordant with germline, which a read error may explain. The rearrangement joins TRBV6-1 to TRBJ1-2; D gene ambiguous. Germline CDR1 and CDR2: MNHNS and SASEGT. There are 17 residues in the CDR3. CDR3: CASSEEATRRTNYGYPF. As DNA, the CDR3 is TGTGCCAGCAGTGAAGAGGCGACAAGGAGGACTAACTATGGCTACCCCTTC.

This clone turned up a few times. This chain joins TRBV6-5 and TRBJ2-7; perhaps TRBD2 as D (6 bases). The CDR3 covers 15 residues. V lost 0 bases, J lost 3 bases, and 12 bases lay in between. The germline V gene encodes CDR1 MNHEY and CDR2 SVGAGI. CDR3 loop: CASSYSTRGIYEQYF. As DNA, the CDR3 is TGTGCCAGCAGTTACTCGACTCGGGGGATCTACGAGCAGTACTTC.

This clone was seen a handful of times. This rearrangement joins TRBV28 to TRBJ2-7, with a possible D match to TRBD2 (5 bases). With 6 bases removed from V and 2 bases from J, the gap between germline ends came to 17 bases. The germline V gene encodes CDR1 MDHEN and CDR2 SYDVKM. The CDR3 sequence is 15 residues long. CDR3 nucleotides: TGTGCCAGCAGCTCCTCTAGCTACCCTACCTACGAGCAGTACTTC. Protein product: CASSSSSYPTYEQYF.

This sequence joins TRBV28 and TRBJ1-1; perhaps TRBD1 as D (5 bases). V dropped 3 bases and J dropped 5 bases, with 10 bases sitting between them. Germline CDR1 reads MDHEN; CDR2 reads SYDVKM. The CDR3 spans 13 residues. CDR3 sequence (DNA): TGTGCCAGCAGTTTCCAGGGTAAGACTGAAGCTTTCTTT. Translated, it gives CASSFQGKTEAFF.

There are a few counts of this clone. V gene TRBV19 combines with J gene TRBJ2-7, with 8 bases matching TRBD2. The CDR3 has 16 amino acids. Germline V gene lookup returns CDR1 LNHDA and CDR2 SQIVND (reference sequence). V shed 6 bases and J 0 bases; nucleotides not matched to a gene: 10. CDR3 residues: CASRGLSGTTSYEQYF. CDR3 DNA: TGTGCCAGTAGAGGTCTTAGCGGGACAACCTCCTACGAGCAGTACTTC. Variable domain in full (rest from reference TRBV19 and TRBJ2-7): DGGITQSPKYLFRKEGQNVTLSCEQNLNHDAMYWYRQDPGQGLRLIYYSQIVNDFQKGDIAEGYSVSREKKESFPLTVTSAQKNPTAFYLCASRGLSGTTSYEQYFGPGTRLTVT.

This clone was found a few times. The rearrangement uses TRBV19 and TRBJ1-1, with a weak D call TRBD1 (5 bases). The CDR3 sequence is 14 residues long. Germline assignment: CDR1 LNHDA and CDR2 SQIVND (reference sequence). V gave up 1 base and J gave up 0 bases, with 6 bases separating them. CDR3 sequence: CASSIGRVNTEAFF. In nucleotides, the CDR3 is TGTGCCAGTAGTATAGGCAGGGTGAACACTGAAGCTTTCTTT.

The chain couples TRBV19 to TRBJ2-5; 10 bases fit TRBD2. Germline values: CDR1 LNHDA, CDR2 SQIVND (reference sequence). CDR3 length equals 14 residues. Germline trimming cut 3 bases from V and 11 bases from J; bases unmatched to any gene: 9. CDR3 nucleotide sequence: TGTGCCAGTAGTATCCCTAGCGGGAGAATTGAGCAGTACTTC. Translating it yields CASSIPSGRIEQYF.

This clone was detected a few times. Written as DNA, the CDR3 is TGTGCCAGCAGTCAAATCGATCCGGGACAGGGGAACACTGAAGCTTTCTTT. Amino acid sequence: CASSQIDPGQGNTEAFF. The chain uses TRBV27 and TRBJ1-1; TRBD1 matches at 9 bases. J gave up 1 base and V 5 bases, and 11 bases lay outside the gene matches. CDR1 and CDR2 from the germline V gene are MNHEY and SMNVEV (reference sequence). This CDR3 is built from 17 residues.

This clone turned up a few times. The CDR3 is CASSFGTGNGEQYF. CDR3 bases: TGTGCCAGCAGCTTCGGGACAGGGAACGGCGAGCAGTACTTC. The chain couples TRBV13 to TRBJ2-7; 9 nucleotides agree with TRBD1. This CDR3 spans 14 amino acids. V lost 3 bases to trimming and J lost 6 bases; unmatched junction nucleotides: 6. Per the germline V gene, CDR1 is PRHDT and CDR2 is FYEKMQ (reference sequence). Full variable domain (remainder filled in from reference TRBV13 and TRBJ2-7): AAGVIQSPRHLIKEKRETATLKCYPIPRHDTVYWYQQGPGQDPQFLISFYEKMQSDKGSIPDRFSAQQFSDYHSELNMSSLELGDSALYFCASSFGTGNGEQYFGPGTRLTVT.

The genes are TRBV7-2 and TRBJ2-1; the match to TRBD1 covers 9 bases. CDR1 SGHTA and CDR2 FQGNSA come from the germline V gene. The V segment lost 5 bases and the J segment 9 bases; nucleotides outside the gene matches: 11. The CDR3 loop spans 15 amino acids. The CDR3 DNA is TGTGCCAGCAGCCCAACAGGGGGCTATATGGGTGAGCAGTTCTTC. This translates into CASSPTGGYMGEQFF.